One T cell receptor beta chain is described in this entry. Its antigen is not known. The CDR3 has 13 residues. V was pared by 4 bases and J by 7 bases, with 10 bases between. Per germline, CDR1 SGHTA and CDR2 FQGNSA. This sample is drawn from a study of memory CD4+ T cells and cytomegalovirus serostatus. The wider study: Of the healthy Belgian adults, under 10 were CMV seropositive and 24 seronegative.

The sort gate was single viable CD3+CD4+CD8-CD45RO+ cells for memory CD4+ T cells. Measured with immunoSEQ multiplex PCR; TCRdb has only the in-frame clones, and not every one. Here the sample spans about 53,000 clones, roughly 78% being singletons. Study conclusions and caveats: Median bootstrapped AUC for CMV status was approximately 0.94 originally, about 0.9 US-trained.

This chain uses TRBV7-2 with TRBJ2-2; a possible D gene is TRBD1 (5 bases). This TCR came from an adult in good health and CMV-seronegative. The sequenced sample consisted of memory CD4+ T cells from blood. The CDR3 spells CASSSRVIGELFF. Here the CDR3 DNA reads TGTGCCAGCAGCTCCAGGGTTATCGGGGAGCTGTTTTTT.